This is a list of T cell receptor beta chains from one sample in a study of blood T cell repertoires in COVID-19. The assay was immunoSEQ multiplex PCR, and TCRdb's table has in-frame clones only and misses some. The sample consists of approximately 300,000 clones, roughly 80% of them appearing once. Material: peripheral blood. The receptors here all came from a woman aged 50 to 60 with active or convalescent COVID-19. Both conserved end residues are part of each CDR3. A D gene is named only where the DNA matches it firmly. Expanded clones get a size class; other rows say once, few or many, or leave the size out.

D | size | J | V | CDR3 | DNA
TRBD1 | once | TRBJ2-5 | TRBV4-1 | CASSQTGLLYSTQYF | TGCGCCAGCAGCCAGACAGGGCTTCTCTACTCGACCCAGTACTTC
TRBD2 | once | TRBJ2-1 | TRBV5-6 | CASSFLAGGGNEQFF | TGTGCCAGCAGCTTTTTAGCGGGAGGAGGGAATGAGCAGTTCTTC
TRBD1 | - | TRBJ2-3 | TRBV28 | CASSLGQFTDTQYF | TGTGCCAGCAGTTTGGGACAGTTCACAGATACGCAGTATTTT
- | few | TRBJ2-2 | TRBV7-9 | CASSLAGGGELFF | TGTGCCAGCAGCTTAGCTGGAGGCGGGGAGCTGTTTTTT
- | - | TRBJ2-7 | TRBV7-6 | CASSFGQSEGGYEQYF | TGTGCCAGCAGCTTTGGACAGTCCGAAGGAGGTTACGAGCAGTACTTC
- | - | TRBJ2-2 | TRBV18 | CASSLRAQGTYTGELFF | TGTGCCAGCTCTCTAAGGGCACAGGGGACTTACACCGGGGAGCTGTTTTTT
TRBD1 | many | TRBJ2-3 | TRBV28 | CASSSPGTGTTDTQYF | TGTGCCAGCAGTTCACCCGGGACAGGGACGACAGATACGCAGTATTTT
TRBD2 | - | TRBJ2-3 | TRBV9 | CASSVDGGSADTQYF | TGTGCCAGCAGCGTAGACGGCGGGAGTGCAGATACGCAGTATTTT
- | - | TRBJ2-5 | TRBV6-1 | CASSDLPPETQYF | TGTGCCAGCAGTGATCTCCCCCCCGAGACCCAGTACTTC
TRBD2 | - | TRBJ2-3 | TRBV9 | CASSETSGRARLADTQYF | TGTGCCAGCAGCGAAACTAGCGGGAGGGCCCGGCTCGCAGATACGCAGTATTTT
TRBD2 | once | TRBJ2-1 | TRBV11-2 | CASSLWPSGRYYNEQFF | TGTGCCAGCAGCTTATGGCCCAGCGGGAGGTACTACAATGAGCAGTTCTTC
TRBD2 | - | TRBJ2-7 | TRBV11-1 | CASSTRSGNGEQYF | TGTGCCAGCAGCACCCGTAGCGGGAACGGCGAGCAGTACTTC
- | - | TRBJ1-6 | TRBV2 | CASSDGGDLPLHF | TGTGCCAGCAGTGACGGGGGGGATTTACCCCTCCACTTT
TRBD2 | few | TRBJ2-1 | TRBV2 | CASSEGLAGTYNEQFF | TGTGCCAGCAGTGAAGGACTAGCGGGTACCTACAATGAGCAGTTCTTC
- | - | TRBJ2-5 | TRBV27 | CASSDPGGPQYF | TGTGCCAGCAGTGACCCCGGGGGGCCCCAGTACTTC
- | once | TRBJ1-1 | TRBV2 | CASSEEANTEAFF | TGTGCCAGCAGTGAAGAAGCTAACACTGAAGCTTTCTTT
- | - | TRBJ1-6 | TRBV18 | CASSPDDRLNSPLHF | TGTGCCAGCTCACCAGACGACAGGTTAAATTCACCCCTCCACTTT
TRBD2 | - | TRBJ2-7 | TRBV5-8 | CASSSREGGSYEQYF | TGTGCCAGCAGTTCGCGGGAGGGCGGCTCCTACGAGCAGTACTTC
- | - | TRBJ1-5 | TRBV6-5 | CASGLVGNQPQHF | TGTGCCAGCGGCCTTGTTGGTAATCAGCCCCAGCATTTT
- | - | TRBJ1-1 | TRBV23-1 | CASSLFAGDTEAFF | TGCGCCAGCAGTCTTTTCGCAGGGGACACTGAAGCTTTCTTT
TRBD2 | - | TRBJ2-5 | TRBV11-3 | CASSLGLAGGGRETQYF | TGTGCCAGCAGCTTGGGACTAGCGGGAGGTGGTCGGGAGACCCAGTACTTC
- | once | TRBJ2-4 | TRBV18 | CASSPVQWGPKNIQYF | TGTGCCAGCTCACCAGTTCAATGGGGCCCCAAAAACATTCAGTACTTC
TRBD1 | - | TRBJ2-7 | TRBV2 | CASSPVRTGITGEQYF | TGTGCCAGCAGTCCCGTGCGGACAGGGATTACGGGGGAGCAGTACTTC
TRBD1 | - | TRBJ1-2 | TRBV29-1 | CSVGINRDRASGYTF | TGCAGCGTCGGAATTAACCGGGACAGGGCTTCTGGCTACACCTTC
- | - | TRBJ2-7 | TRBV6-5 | CASSIGWAGDEQYF | TGTGCCAGCAGCATCGGGTGGGCCGGGGACGAGCAGTACTTC
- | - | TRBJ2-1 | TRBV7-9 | CASSLAWRRHNEQFF | TGTGCCAGCAGCTTAGCGTGGCGGAGACACAATGAGCAGTTCTTC
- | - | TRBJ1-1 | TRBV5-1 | CASSWRYETEAFF | TGCGCCAGCAGCTGGAGGTATGAGACTGAAGCTTTCTTT
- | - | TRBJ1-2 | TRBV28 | CASMEGKYYGYTF | TGTGCCAGCATGGAGGGGAAGTACTATGGCTACACCTTC
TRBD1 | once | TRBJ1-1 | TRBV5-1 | CASSLRQGNTEAFF | TGCGCCAGCAGCCTAAGACAGGGGAACACTGAAGCTTTCTTT
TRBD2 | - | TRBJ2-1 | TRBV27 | CASSGIAGGNYNEQFF | TGTGCCAGCAGTGGAATAGCGGGAGGGAACTACAATGAGCAGTTCTTC
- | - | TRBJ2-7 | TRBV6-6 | CASSGWGAEQYF | TGTGCCAGTTCGGGGTGGGGTGCCGAGCAGTACTTC
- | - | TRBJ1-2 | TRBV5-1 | CASSLNQGGNYGYTF | TGCGCCAGCAGCTTGAACCAGGGCGGAAACTATGGCTACACCTTC
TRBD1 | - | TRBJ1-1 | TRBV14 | CASSRDRNYEAFF | TGTGCCAGCAGCCGGGACAGGAACTATGAAGCTTTCTTT
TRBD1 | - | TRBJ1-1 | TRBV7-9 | CASSHGQGMNTEAFF | TGTGCCAGCAGCCATGGACAGGGGATGAACACTGAAGCTTTCTTT
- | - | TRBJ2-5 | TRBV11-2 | CASSRETQYF | TGTGCCAGCAGCCGGGAGACCCAGTACTTC
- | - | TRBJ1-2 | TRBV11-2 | CASSFGGWGPNYGYTF | TGTGCCAGCAGCTTCGGTGGATGGGGCCCTAACTATGGCTACACCTTC
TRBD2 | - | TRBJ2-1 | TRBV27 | CASSFGGSNNEQFF | TGTGCCAGCAGTTTTGGCGGGAGCAACAATGAGCAGTTCTTC
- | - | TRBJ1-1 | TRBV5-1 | CASSGGAGFLNTEAFF | TGCGCCAGCAGCGGGGGAGCGGGATTCCTGAACACTGAAGCTTTCTTT
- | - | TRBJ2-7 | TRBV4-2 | CASSPNTGRDREQYF | TGTGCCAGCAGCCCGAATACGGGCAGGGATCGCGAGCAGTACTTC
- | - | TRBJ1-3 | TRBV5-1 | CASSYGGDSGNTIYF | TGCGCCAGCAGCTATGGGGGGGACTCTGGAAACACCATATATTTT
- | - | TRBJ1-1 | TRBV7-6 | CASSPWTEPTEAFF | TGTGCCAGCAGCCCGTGGACAGAGCCCACTGAAGCTTTCTTT
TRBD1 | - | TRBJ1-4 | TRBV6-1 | CASSEGAGGYEKLFF | TGTGCCAGCAGTGAAGGGGCAGGGGGCTATGAAAAACTGTTTTTT
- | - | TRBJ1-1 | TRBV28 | CASSLSRGEAFF | TGTGCCAGCAGTTTGTCGCGGGGAGAAGCTTTCTTT
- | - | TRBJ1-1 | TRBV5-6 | CASTVRFLVGEARGEAFF | TGTGCCAGCACCGTGAGGTTTCTCGTAGGAGAGGCGAGAGGTGAAGCTTTCTTT
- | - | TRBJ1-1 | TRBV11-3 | CASSPSGGLTEAFF | TGTGCCAGCAGCCCGTCGGGGGGTCTCACTGAAGCTTTCTTT
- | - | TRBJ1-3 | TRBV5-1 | CASSQLPSGNTIYF | TGCGCCAGCAGCCAACTCCCCTCGGGAAACACCATATATTTT
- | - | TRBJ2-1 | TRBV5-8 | CASSALGGTYNEQFF | TGTGCCAGCAGCGCCCTCGGGGGAACCTACAATGAGCAGTTCTTC
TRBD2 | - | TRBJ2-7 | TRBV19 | CASSPTSGRSYEQYF | TGTGCCAGTAGCCCAACTAGCGGGCGCTCCTACGAGCAGTACTTC
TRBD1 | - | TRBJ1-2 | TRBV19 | CASNQYRGEDGYTF | TGTGCCAGTAACCAGTACAGGGGTGAAGATGGCTACACCTTC
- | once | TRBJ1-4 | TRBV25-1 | CASSDSLTGKEKLFF | TGTGCCAGCAGTGACTCCCTAACGGGGAAAGAAAAACTGTTTTTT
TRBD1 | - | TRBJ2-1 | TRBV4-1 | CASSLRTGREQFF | TGCGCCAGCAGCCTACGGACAGGACGAGAGCAGTTCTTC
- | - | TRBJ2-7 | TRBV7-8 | CASSSQEAQTATQQYF | TGTGCCAGCAGCTCCCAAGAAGCGCAGACAGCAACACAGCAGTACTTC
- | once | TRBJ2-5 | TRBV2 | CASTRDQETQYF | TGTGCCAGCACGCGGGACCAAGAGACCCAGTACTTC
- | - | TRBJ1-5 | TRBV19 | CASRLGGANQPQHF | TGTGCCAGTAGGCTCGGTGGGGCCAATCAGCCCCAGCATTTT
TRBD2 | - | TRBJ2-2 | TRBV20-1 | CSASSSGNTGELFF | TGCAGTGCTAGTTCTAGCGGTAACACCGGGGAGCTGTTTTTT
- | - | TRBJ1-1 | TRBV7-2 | CASMWQGNTEAFF | TGTGCCAGCATGTGGCAGGGGAACACTGAAGCTTTCTTT
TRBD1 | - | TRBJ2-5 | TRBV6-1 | CASSEAKQGAAIGETQYF | TGTGCCAGCAGTGAAGCGAAACAGGGGGCGGCTATTGGAGAGACCCAGTACTTC
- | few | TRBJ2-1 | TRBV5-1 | CASSLLRLHYNEQFF | TGCGCCAGCAGCTTACTTCGCCTGCACTACAATGAGCAGTTCTTC
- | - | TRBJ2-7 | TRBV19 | CASIREFFYEQYF | TGTGCCAGTATCCGGGAGTTTTTCTACGAGCAGTACTTC
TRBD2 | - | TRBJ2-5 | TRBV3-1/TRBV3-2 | CASSQSGLVETQYF | TGTGCCAGCAGCCAAAGCGGACTAGTTGAGACCCAGTACTTC